The present T cell receptor beta chain was sequenced within a study of OX40 agonist ivuxolimab in advanced cancers. Findings of the study overall: It was also the case that some nonresponders had low normalized T-cell clonal expansion. The study observed clonal expansion of CD4+ and CD8+ blood T cells by week 6 at 0.1 to 3.0 mg/kg.

The repertoire was sequenced with immunoSEQ multiplex PCR; TCRdb's copy has only in-frame clones and lacks some. The repertoire holds roughly 49,000 clones, with 84% as singletons. Turning to this clone: Its target is not known.

The sequence was obtained from an adult with an advanced solid tumor such as melanoma, head and neck, liver or kidney cancer. The specimen was CD4+ or CD8+ T cells sorted from blood, collected in a trial of the OX40 agonist ivuxolimab.

CDR3 region: CASSRKGLTGAHEQFF. In nucleotides, the CDR3 is TGTGCCAGCAGCCGTAAGGGTCTGACAGGGGCACATGAGCAGTTCTTC. The chain employs TRBV21-1 and TRBJ2-1; the listed D gene, TRBD1, was not tested against the DNA. TRBV21-1 is listed as a pseudogene. This CDR3 has 16 amino acids.